What follows are 32 T cell receptor beta chains derived from one specimen sequenced in a study of T-cell reconstitution after alpha-beta-depleted transplantation in children listed by TCRdb under 2016. The sample's treatment or condition label, decoded: allogeneic hematopoietic cell transplantation with graft depleted of TCRalphabeta T cells and CD19 B cells. Points the paper makes about the study in general: Over the following months the frequencies of hyperexpanded clones went down, and after one year T-cell counts and TCRbeta diversity were mostly credited to newly produced T cells.

The library was made by PCR. The sequencer was an Illumina HiSeq 2500. Molecular barcoding was employed in the preparation of TCR libraries, with unique molecular identifiers being used to normalize TCRbeta repertoire quantification. TCRdb applied fastp at Q25 and MiXCR to the public reads, then kept only in-frame beta chains. All rows with the same CDR3 protein become a single entry with the most common DNA and genes. The sample contains about 300,000 distinct CDR3 sequences, roughly 8.2% of them found a single time. Clones ranked in the top ten supply around 10% of the sample. Their cognate antigens are unknown. Material: peripheral blood, obtained 360 days after TCRalphabeta/CD19-depleted stem cell transplant. The receptors here all came from a female patient aged 2-15 years who had a stem cell transplant for Fanconi anemia, so the T cells may come from the graft donor.

A few counts support this clonotype. This sequence joins TRBV6-2 or TRBV6-3 and TRBJ1-2; 8 bases are a match to TRBD1. The V gene end was trimmed by 6 bases and the J gene end by 4 bases; junction bases not matched to a gene: 16. CDR1 is MNHEY, CDR2 SVGEGT, per germline. The CDR3 is 17 amino acids. CDR3 sequence: CASRSSDRDSGIYGYTF. Written as DNA, the CDR3 is TGTGCCAGCAGGAGCTCGGACAGGGATAGTGGTATCTATGGCTACACCTTC.

Relative to its sample, this clonotype is medium-sized. This chain links TRBV29-1 with TRBJ2-5; perhaps TRBD2 as D (7 bases). This CDR3 is 14 amino acids long. V lost 4 bases and J lost 2, with 14 bases in between. Germline V gives CDR1 SQVTM, CDR2 ANQGSEA. CDR3 nucleotides: TGCAGCGTTGTTCGGGGGGCTCTACAAGAGACCCAGTACTTC. Translation gives CSVVRGALQETQYF.

This clonotype was recorded many times. This sequence joins TRBV7-9 and TRBJ2-1; tentatively, D is TRBD2 (6 bases). Germline V gives CDR1 SEHNR, CDR2 FQNEAQ (reference sequence). The V end was cut by 4 bases, the J end by 4 bases, with 14 bases between. The CDR3 runs to 15 residues. CDR3 in amino acids: CASSSRGGAYNEQFF. The CDR3 coding sequence is TGTGCCAGCAGCTCCCGCGGCGGGGCTTACAATGAGCAGTTCTTC.

Ten or more counts support this clonotype. V gene TRBV5-1 combines with J gene TRBJ2-1; D unclear. V lost 2 bases to trimming and J lost 0 bases, with 12 bases between them. The germline V gene has CDR1 SGHRS and CDR2 YFSETQ. CDR3 length: 16 residues. In nucleotides, the CDR3 is TGCGCCAGCAGCTTAGCATCGGTTCCCTCCTACAATGAGCAGTTCTTC. Translated, it gives CASSLASVPSYNEQFF.

This clonotype was picked up many times. The chain uses TRBV12-3 or TRBV12-4 and TRBJ2-1; D perhaps matches TRBD2 (6 bases). The CDR3 consists of 13 residues. V gave up 3 bases and J gave up 8 bases, with 11 bases separating them. For the CDR3, the DNA is TGTGCCAGCAGTTTGGCGGGGTCAGATGAGCAGTTCTTC. This gives the protein CASSLAGSDEQFF.

This clonotype was counted at least ten times. This chain uses TRBV5-1 with TRBJ2-3; 9 nucleotides line up with TRBD2. V was pared by 2 bases and J by 14 bases, with 21 bases of the junction left unmatched. Germline CDR1 reads SGHRS; CDR2 reads YFSETQ. The CDR3 has 17 residues. CDR3 nucleotide sequence: TGCGCCAGCAGCTTAATGTGGAGCGGGGGGACCAGGAATGGACGGTATTTT. It is translated as CASSLMWSGGTRNGRYF.

This clonotype was detected a few times. The J gene is TRBJ1-6, the V gene TRBV3-1, with 10 bases matching TRBD1. The CDR3 loop spans 14 amino acids. Germline values: CDR1 LGHDT, CDR2 YNNKEL (reference sequence). Losses at the gene ends were 1 base for V and 9 bases for J; bases not matched to a gene: 0. CDR3 amino acids: CASSQGTGGSPLHF. The CDR3 nucleotides read TGTGCCAGCAGCCAAGGGACAGGGGGTTCACCCCTCCACTTT.

This clonotype was seen repeatedly, ten times or more. The chain has TRBV29-1 and TRBJ2-7; D remains ambiguous. Trimming took off 4 bases at V and 0 bases at J, with 10 bases between the two ends. This CDR3 comprises 13 residues. Germline CDR1 SQVTM, CDR2 ANQGSEA. CDR3 bases: TGCAGCGTTGTGCATGCCCTCTCCTACGAGCAGTACTTC. This sequence encodes CSVVHALSYEQYF.

As to this clonotype: Since a much larger clone is just one base distant, this may be a read error. The CDR3 ends on some other residue instead of the conserved phenylalanine or tryptophan, so this is likely a read error. The chain combines TRBV12-3 or TRBV12-4 with TRBJ1-1; the D is unclear. The CDR3 runs 15 residues. V dropped 2 bases and J dropped 1 base, with 11 bases sitting between them. The CDR3 DNA is TGTGCCAGCAGTTTATCGCCCTGGTCGAACACTGAAGCTTTCTAT. Translated: CASSLSPWSNTEAFY.

J is TRBJ1-1 and V is TRBV4-1, with no clear D. CDR3 length: 17 amino acids. Germline V lookup: CDR1 MGHRA, CDR2 YSYEKL. V lost 0 bases to trimming and J lost 1 base, with 15 bases between them. The CDR3 DNA sequence: TGCGCCAGCAGCCAAGACCCAGTGTGGCCTACGAACACTGAAGCTTTCTTT. It is translated as CASSQDPVWPTNTEAFF.

This clonotype was recorded at least ten times. The genes are TRBV20-1 and TRBJ2-1; D ambiguous. Trimming removed 3 bases from V and 2 bases from J, with 11 bases in between. This CDR3 spans 14 amino acids. Germline CDR1 is DFQATT and CDR2 is SNEGSKA (reference sequence). DNA of the CDR3: TGCAGTGCTAGTCTCGATCGCGCCTACAATGAGCAGTTCTTC. Its protein is CSASLDRAYNEQFF.

The chain is built from TRBV19 and TRBJ2-5; TRBD1 or TRBD2 may be the D gene (5 bases each). This CDR3 spans 13 amino acids. Germline assignment: CDR1 LNHDA and CDR2 SQIVND (reference sequence). V lost 6 bases and J 1 base, leaving 9 bases between the germline ends. Here the CDR3 reads CASREGFQETQYF. The CDR3 DNA reads as TGTGCCAGTAGAGAGGGGTTCCAAGAGACCCAGTACTTC.

This clonotype was counted many times. The V call is TRBV6-5, the J call TRBJ1-1; 10 positions match TRBD1. The CDR3 consists of 17 residues. Germline trimming cut 0 bases from V and 7 bases from J; bases unmatched to any gene: 11. CDR1 and CDR2 (germline): MNHEY, SVGAGI. CDR3 DNA sequence: TGTGCCAGCAGTTACTCTTTGACAGGGGGCGGACTTGTTGAAGCTTTCTTT. Protein sequence: CASSYSLTGGGLVEAFF.

In this sample, this clonotype turned up many times. The chain is built from TRBV20-1 and TRBJ2-3; perhaps TRBD1 as D (5 bases). The CDR3 consists of 13 residues. The germline V gene encodes CDR1 DFQATT and CDR2 SNEGSKA (reference sequence). Trimming cost V 3 bases and J 4 bases, with 11 bases left between them. DNA of the CDR3: TGCAGTGCTAGTTCCAGGGTAGCAGATACGCAGTATTTT. This encodes CSASSRVADTQYF.

This clonotype was detected many times. The rearrangement uses TRBV5-1 and TRBJ2-3; no clear D. The CDR3 is 12 amino acids. The V gene lost 4 bases and the J gene lost 4 bases, with 7 bases spanning the gap. Per germline, CDR1 SGHRS and CDR2 YFSETQ. The CDR3 reads CASSPASDTQYF. CDR3 nucleotide sequence: TGCGCCAGCAGCCCTGCGTCAGATACGCAGTATTTT.

This clonotype was counted at least ten times. This chain joins TRBV20-1 and TRBJ2-5; D is undetermined. The germline gives CDR1 DFQATT, CDR2 SNEGSKA (reference sequence). Trimming cost V 6 bases and J 7 bases, with 21 bases left between them. This CDR3 spans 14 amino acids. CDR3: CSAHATGGWGTQYF. In DNA, the CDR3 is TGCAGTGCCCACGCGACGGGCGGTTGGGGGACCCAGTACTTC.

This clonotype showed up many times. This chain links TRBV11-2 with TRBJ2-3, with 8 bases aligning to TRBD2. J lost 1 base, V lost 1 base, and 1 base had no gene match. The length of the CDR3 is 15 residues. Germline V gene lookup returns CDR1 SGHAT and CDR2 FQNNGV. DNA of the CDR3: TGTGCCAGCAGCTTAGCAGCGGGGGGCACAGATACGCAGTATTTT. This translates into CASSLAAGGTDTQYF.

The table lists this clonotype with many counts. The rearrangement links TRBV6-5 to TRBJ2-7, with 7 bases aligning to TRBD1. CDR1 and CDR2 from the germline V gene are MNHEY and SVGAGI. The CDR3 totals 14 residues. The J segment lost 7 bases and the V segment lost 7 bases, leaving 13 bases of the junction unmatched. The CDR3 DNA reads TGTGCCAGCACCCGTACCGCAGGGGGTGGTGAGCAGTACTTC. This sequence encodes CASTRTAGGGEQYF.

This clonotype was observed at least ten times. This sequence joins TRBV5-6 and TRBJ1-2; TRBD1 is a possible D gene (5 bases). The CDR3 contains 12 residues. Between the trimmed V and J ends, which lost 3 bases and 6 bases, there was a span of 9 bases. Looked up from germline, CDR1 is SGHDT and CDR2 is YYEEEE. The CDR3 nucleotides are TGTGCCAGCAGCTCCTACAGGAATGGCTACACCTTC. It translates to CASSSYRNGYTF.

This clonotype was observed a few times. V gene TRBV29-1 combines with J gene TRBJ1-2; unclear D gene. V was cut by 3 bases and J by 4 bases, with 12 bases left in between. Germline lookup yields CDR1 SQVTM and CDR2 ANQGSEA. The CDR3 extends over 13 amino acids. Here the CDR3 reads CSVDPGSGYGYTF. The CDR3 region has the DNA TGCAGCGTTGATCCGGGGAGCGGCTATGGCTACACCTTC.

This clonotype came up a few times. The chain has TRBV5-5 and TRBJ1-6, with TRBD1 matching over 9 bases. The trim removed 0 bases at V and 10 bases at J, leaving 5 bases unmatched. This CDR3 is built from 15 residues. CDR1 is SGHKS, CDR2 YYEKEE, per germline (reference sequence). The CDR3 DNA follows: TGTGCCAGCAGCTTGGTGGACAGGGGAGGATCACCCCTCCACTTT. This sequence encodes CASSLVDRGGSPLHF.

The genes are TRBV5-1 and TRBJ1-2; TRBD1 matches at 8 bases. J lost 2 bases, V lost 4 bases, and 7 bases had no gene match. Germline V CDR1 and CDR2: SGHRS, YFSETQ. The length of the CDR3 is 15 residues. This chain's CDR3 is CASSHGQGPNYGYTF. DNA for the CDR3: TGCGCCAGCAGCCACGGACAGGGACCAAACTATGGCTACACCTTC.

This clonotype was recorded many times. The V and J genes are TRBV20-1 and TRBJ2-7, with 11 positions matching TRBD2. With V trimmed by 5 bases and J by 5 bases, 5 bases remained unmatched. The CDR3 consists of 13 residues. Germline lookup yields CDR1 DFQATT and CDR2 SNEGSKA (reference sequence). CDR3: CSARTSGGNEQYF. Here the CDR3 DNA reads TGCAGTGCTCGTACTAGCGGGGGCAACGAGCAGTACTTC.

The CDR3 DNA is TGTGCCAGCAGTCCCCGTCGGGCGGGGGGGCCAGTACGAGAGCAGTTCTTC. Translating gives CASSPRRAGGPVREQFF. The chain uses TRBV12-3 or TRBV12-4 and TRBJ2-1, with TRBD2 identical over 9 bases. V lost 5 bases and J lost 10; bases outside the gene matches: 18. This CDR3 is 17 amino acids long.

J is TRBJ2-7 and V is TRBV9; TRBD1 is a possible D gene (6 bases). The CDR3 is made up of 15 amino acids. Germline CDR1 is SGDLS and CDR2 is YYNGEE. Between the trimmed V and J ends, which lost 4 bases and 5 bases, there was a span of 19 bases. The CDR3 sequence: CASSSGARDIHEQYF. CDR3 nucleotide sequence: TGTGCCAGCAGCTCAGGCGCCAGGGACATTCACGAGCAGTACTTC.

The chain couples TRBV10-3 to TRBJ2-7, with 7 bases fitting TRBD1. V was clipped by 2 bases and J by 3 bases; unmatched bases: 7. This CDR3 is 15 amino acids long. The germline CDR1 and CDR2 sequences are ENHRY and SYGVKD. CDR3: CAISEAGTVHYEQYF. Written as DNA, the CDR3 is TGTGCCATCAGTGAGGCCGGGACAGTACACTACGAGCAGTACTTC.

This clonotype showed up many times. This chain links TRBV28 with TRBJ2-2; D remains unclear. The CDR3 has 15 amino acids. Deletions cut 3 bases from V and 4 bases from J, with 12 bases between. Per the germline V gene, CDR1 is MDHEN and CDR2 is SYDVKM. The CDR3 DNA reads as TGTGCCAGCAGTTTCCCACCGGAAGGCACCGGGGAGCTGTTTTTT. Its translation is CASSFPPEGTGELFF. The complete variable domain, with remaining parts taken from reference TRBV28 and TRBJ2-2, reads DVKVTQSSRYLVKRTGEKVFLECVQDMDHENMFWYRQDPGLGLRLIYFSYDVKMKEKGDIPEGYSVSREKKERFSLILESASTNQTSMYLCASSFPPEGTGELFFGEGSRLTVL.

Ten or more counts support this clonotype. V usage is TRBV5-1 and J usage is TRBJ1-1, with 10 bases aligning to TRBD1. Germline V lookup: CDR1 SGHRS, CDR2 YFSETQ. With 0 bases clipped from V and 4 bases from J, the junction kept 0 bases outside the gene matches. CDR3 length equals 14 residues. This CDR3 is CASSLGTGGTEAFF. The CDR3 region has the DNA TGCGCCAGCAGCTTGGGGACAGGGGGCACTGAAGCTTTCTTT.

This clonotype was seen ten or more times. The V and J genes are TRBV7-2 and TRBJ2-7; no clear D gene. The length of the CDR3 is 13 residues. V shed 2 bases and J shed 1 base, with 6 bases lying between them. From germline, CDR1 is SGHTA and CDR2 FQGNSA. The CDR3 loop reads CASSLSVSYEQYF. The CDR3 DNA follows: TGTGCCAGCAGCTTATCGGTTTCCTACGAGCAGTACTTC.

The chain joins TRBV7-9 to TRBJ2-1, with TRBD1 as a possible D gene (6 bases). Germline lookup yields CDR1 SEHNR and CDR2 FQNEAQ (reference sequence). The CDR3 runs 14 residues. V lost 5 bases, J lost 3 bases, and 11 bases lay in between. The CDR3 bases are TGTGCCAGCAGCCCCTGGACAGACTACAATGAGCAGTTCTTC. This sequence encodes CASSPWTDYNEQFF.

This clonotype was counted between two and nine times. The V call is TRBV4-3, the J call TRBJ2-2, with D possibly TRBD1 on 5 matching bases. This CDR3 has 16 amino acids. V lost 0 bases, J lost 7 bases, and 15 bases lay in between. CDR1 LGHNA and CDR2 YSLEER come from the germline V gene. CDR3 DNA sequence: TGCGCCAGCAGCCAAGATAGGGGCGGAAGCCTCGGGGAGCTGTTTTTT. Its protein is CASSQDRGGSLGELFF.

The CDR3 nucleotides are TGTGCCTCAGGGGAGGGGTACGGTGACACTGAAGCTTTCTTT. This encodes CASGEGYGDTEAFF. The V gene is TRBV6-1, the J gene TRBJ1-1, with D perhaps TRBD1 (6 bases). V lost 11 bases and J 3 bases, leaving 19 bases between the germline ends. This CDR3 contains 14 residues. CDR1 MNHNS and CDR2 SASEGT come from the germline V gene.